A single sample gave rise to the 24 T cell receptor beta chains below, sequenced in a study of blood T cell repertoires in COVID-19. The method was immunoSEQ multiplex PCR; TCRdb's version includes in-frame clones alone and lacks a portion of them. Among 310,000 or so clones listed, 87% were seen once. The specimen was PBMCs or T cells enriched from blood (not recorded which). Receptors originate from a woman between 40 and 50 years old who had recovered from COVID-19.

The genes are TRBV7-9 and TRBJ2-1, with D maybe TRBD2 (5 bases). CDR1 is SEHNR and CDR2 is FQNEAQ in the germline V gene (reference sequence). Trimming stripped 3 bases from V and 8 bases from J, with 23 bases between. This CDR3 comprises 17 residues. Here the CDR3 DNA reads TGTGCCAGCAGCTTTATCCGCGGGCTTTCCCTCCTCCATGAGCAGTTCTTC. Translating it yields CASSFIRGLSLLHEQFF.

The chain couples TRBV7-6 to TRBJ2-1; TRBD2 matches at 10 bases. The CDR3 consists of 18 residues. The germline V gene encodes CDR1 SGHVS and CDR2 FNYEAQ. V lost 10 bases and J lost 0; bases outside the gene matches: 15. DNA of the CDR3: TGTGCCACCCAGACCGGGTCCAGCGGGAGGGCCTCCTACAATGAGCAGTTCTTC. Translating it yields CATQTGSSGRASYNEQFF.

The table lists this clone with a count of one. The chain has TRBV2 and TRBJ2-7; the match to TRBD2 covers 9 bases. The CDR3 runs 13 residues. Trimming at V came to 6 bases and at J to 7 bases, leaving 7 bases not matched to a gene. Germline CDR1 reads SNHLY; CDR2 reads FYNNEI. The CDR3 spells CASRDLAGREQYF. For the CDR3, the DNA is TGTGCCAGCAGAGACCTAGCGGGGAGGGAGCAGTACTTC.

The rearrangement links TRBV7-9 to TRBJ2-3; 8 nucleotides agree with TRBD2. Germline lookup yields CDR1 SEHNR and CDR2 FQNEAQ (reference sequence). J gave up 5 bases and V 2 bases, and 0 bases lay outside the gene matches. The CDR3 has 13 amino acids. CDR3 loop: CASSLLAGDTQYF. CDR3 coding DNA: TGTGCCAGCAGCTTACTAGCGGGAGATACGCAGTATTTT.

The rearrangement links TRBV5-6 to TRBJ2-1; no clear D gene. V lost 1 base to trimming and J lost 4 bases, with 9 bases between them. The CDR3 has 14 amino acids. Germline V gene sequence: CDR1 SGHDT, CDR2 YYEEEE. CDR3 sequence: CASSLNRVYNEQFF. The CDR3 DNA is TGTGCCAGCAGCTTGAATCGGGTTTACAATGAGCAGTTCTTC.

The chain couples TRBV30 to TRBJ1-6; TRBD1 might be the D (6 bases). CDR3 size: 15 residues. Germline values: CDR1 GTSNPN, CDR2 SVGIG (reference sequence). Trimming stripped 3 bases from V and 5 bases from J, with 14 bases between. The DNA for the CDR3 is TGTGCCTGGAGCCTACCGGGACAACATAATTCACCCCTCCACTTT. Its translation is CAWSLPGQHNSPLHF.

This clone has only a few counts. J is TRBJ2-7 and V is TRBV3-1 (or the pseudogene TRBV3-2); 7 nucleotides line up with TRBD1. Germline CDR1 and CDR2: LGHDT and YNNKEL (reference sequence). Trimming took 0 bases from V and 9 from J; bases not matched to a gene: 8. The CDR3 consists of 14 residues. The CDR3 sequence: CASSQERDRGGQYF. The DNA of the CDR3 is TGTGCCAGCAGCCAAGAACGGGACAGAGGGGGGCAGTACTTC.

The rearrangement joins TRBV7-9 to TRBJ1-1; D uncertain. Germline V gene sequence: CDR1 SEHNR, CDR2 FQNEAQ (reference sequence). This CDR3 is built from 13 residues. Trimming removed 3 bases at V and 5 bases at J, with 10 bases between. The CDR3 nucleotides are TGTGCCAGCAGCTTCCAATCAGATACTGAAGCTTTCTTT. Its translation: CASSFQSDTEAFF.

The chain is built from TRBV6-5 and TRBJ2-5, with TRBD2 as a possible D gene (5 bases). The CDR3 totals 13 residues. Germline loops: CDR1 MNHEY, CDR2 SVGAGI. V dropped 6 bases and J dropped 5 bases, with 13 bases sitting between them. CDR3 sequence (DNA): TGTGCCAGCAGGGGTACCGGCGGGGAGACCCAGTACTTC. Its protein is CASRGTGGETQYF.

The V and J genes are TRBV11-3 and TRBJ2-1; 7 nucleotides line up with TRBD2. Trimming removed 5 bases from V and 15 bases from J; junction bases left unmatched: 13. The CDR3 consists of 13 residues. Looked up from germline, CDR1 is SGHNT and CDR2 is YENEEA. The DNA of the CDR3 is TGTGCCAGCAGCCCCGGTTTTCCAGCGGGACCGTTCTTC. Its protein is CASSPGFPAGPFF.

The rearrangement links TRBV7-3 to TRBJ2-2; tentatively, D is TRBD2 (5 bases). This CDR3 spans 13 amino acids. V shed 10 bases and J shed 5 bases, with 14 bases lying between them. Germline V gene lookup returns CDR1 SGHTA and CDR2 FQGTGA. The chain's CDR3 is CATRSPGTGELFF. CDR3 in DNA: TGTGCCACCCGCTCGCCGGGGACCGGGGAGCTGTTTTTT.

The V and J genes are TRBV28 and TRBJ2-7; D is perhaps TRBD1 (5 bases). The germline V gene encodes CDR1 MDHEN and CDR2 SYDVKM. Trimming cost V 6 bases and J 3 bases, with 15 bases left between them. The CDR3 sequence is 14 residues long. The CDR3 here is CASRSDRPDYEQYF. CDR3 bases: TGTGCCAGCAGAAGCGACAGACCCGACTACGAGCAGTACTTC.

The rearrangement joins TRBV21-1 to TRBJ2-7; TRBD1 is taken as the D call from the table, unchecked against the DNA. TRBV21-1 is deemed a pseudogene. This CDR3 is built from 15 residues. The CDR3 loop reads CAAPPLDKSSYEQYF. CDR3 DNA: TGTGCCGCCCCGCCCCTGGACAAGAGCTCCTACGAGCAGTACTTC.

This clone was detected only once. The genes are TRBV7-6 and TRBJ2-1; D might be TRBD2 (6 bases). This CDR3 has 16 residues. Deletions cut 1 base from V and 7 bases from J, with 17 bases between. Germline values: CDR1 SGHVS, CDR2 FNYEAQ. The CDR3 loop reads CASSLVLAKQPNEQFF. The CDR3 DNA is TGTGCCAGCAGCTTAGTGCTAGCGAAACAGCCGAATGAGCAGTTCTTC.

This clone was detected only a few times. The chain has TRBV30 and TRBJ2-7; no definite D call. Germline CDR1 GTSNPN, CDR2 SVGIG (reference sequence). Deletions cut 3 bases from V and 6 bases from J, with 18 bases between. The CDR3 runs to 14 residues. CDR3 amino acids: CAWREPRRVFEQYF. The CDR3 coding sequence is TGTGCCTGGAGGGAGCCCCGCCGGGTCTTCGAGCAGTACTTC.

This chain's CDR3 is CASSHLQEDWTWNTEAFF. CDR3 in DNA: TGTGCCAGCAGCCACCTCCAGGAGGACTGGACCTGGAACACTGAAGCTTTCTTT. This rearrangement joins TRBV3-1 (or the pseudogene TRBV3-2) to TRBJ1-1; D gene ambiguous. The germline gives CDR1 LGHDT, CDR2 YNNKEL (reference sequence). This CDR3 is built from 18 residues. V was shortened by 3 bases and J by 1 base, with 21 bases between the two germline ends.

The V call is TRBV19, the J call TRBJ2-1; TRBD2 agrees at 8 bases. The V segment lost 3 bases and the J segment 10 bases; nucleotides outside the gene matches: 11. Germline values: CDR1 LNHDA, CDR2 SQIVND (reference sequence). This CDR3 spans 15 amino acids. The CDR3: CASSIGPGGESEQFF. For the CDR3, the DNA is TGTGCCAGTAGTATCGGCCCGGGAGGGGAGTCGGAGCAGTTCTTC.

This chain joins TRBV6-2 or TRBV6-3 and TRBJ2-1; TRBD2 agrees at 7 bases. This CDR3 is 15 amino acids long. Germline V CDR1 and CDR2: MNHEY, SVGEGT. The trim removed 2 bases at V and 5 bases at J, leaving 6 bases unmatched. CDR3 loop: CASSYGSLADNEQFF. In DNA form, the CDR3 reads TGTGCCAGCAGTTACGGTAGCCTAGCGGACAATGAGCAGTTCTTC.

The chain uses TRBV23-1 and TRBJ2-3; TRBD2 matches 10 bases. TRBV23-1 falls under the ORF class, with uncertain function. This CDR3 comprises 16 residues. V was clipped by 9 bases and J by 0 bases; unmatched bases: 9. The chain's CDR3 is CARLSGLAFSTDTQYF. DNA of the CDR3: TGCGCCAGGTTATCGGGACTAGCGTTTAGCACAGATACGCAGTATTTT.

CDR3 protein: CASSLGGQPEKLFF. The CDR3 DNA is TGTGCCAGCAGCTTAGGGGGACAGCCCGAAAAACTGTTTTTT. The V and J genes are TRBV11-2 and TRBJ1-4, with 7 positions matching TRBD1. V lost 1 base and J lost 8; bases outside the gene matches: 4. This CDR3 contains 14 residues. CDR1 SGHAT and CDR2 FQNNGV come from the germline V gene.

V is TRBV7-9 and J is TRBJ2-6, with D maybe TRBD1 (5 bases). Between the trimmed V and J ends, which lost 11 bases and 4 bases, there was a span of 12 bases. The V gene's germline CDR1 is SEHNR and CDR2 FQNEAQ (reference sequence). The CDR3 contains 13 residues. The CDR3 protein is CAGDSPGANVLTF. As DNA, the CDR3 is TGTGCCGGAGACAGTCCAGGGGCCAACGTCCTGACTTTC.

The chain recombines TRBV9 with TRBJ2-1, with D unclear. Trimming shortened V by 3 bases and J by 3 bases, and 7 bases separated the two germline ends. Germline V gene lookup returns CDR1 SGDLS and CDR2 YYNGEE. There are 13 residues in the CDR3. The CDR3 loop reads CASSETVYNEQFF. The DNA for the CDR3 is TGTGCCAGCAGCGAAACAGTCTACAATGAGCAGTTCTTC.

The chain joins TRBV10-3 to TRBJ1-1; D unresolved. The V gene's germline CDR1 is ENHRY and CDR2 SYGVKD. The CDR3 loop spans 12 amino acids. The V end was cut by 0 bases, the J end by 13 bases, with 12 bases between. In nucleotides, the CDR3 is TGTGCCATCAGTGAGTCGATGTCGGTCATTTTCTTT. Translation gives CAISESMSVIFF.

The gene calls are TRBV6-2 or TRBV6-3 and TRBJ2-1; D not certain. Germline CDR1 is MNHEY and CDR2 is SVGEGT. The CDR3 is 15 residues long. V was shortened by 3 bases and J by 2 bases, with 11 bases between the two germline ends. The CDR3 loop reads CASSYPAAAYNEQFF. CDR3 coding DNA: TGTGCCAGCAGTTATCCGGCGGCTGCCTACAATGAGCAGTTCTTC.